Listed below are T cell receptor beta chains from one sample, sequenced in a study of identical twins. Each CDR3 protein is one row after TCRdb ran MiXCR on the 5' RACE reads. The sample contains about 240,000 distinct CDR3 sequences, 6% to 8.5% of which appear only once. Another study also made use of these data, one on yellow fever vaccine responses in identical twins.

Sequencing used CD8+ T cells sorted from blood. The receptors come from a woman younger than 35 in good health. Both conserved end residues are part of each CDR3. The order of the fields is V gene, D gene, J gene, clone size, CDR3 DNA, CDR3 protein. The D gene is left open where the match is weak. Only some rows state a clone size, as once, few, many or a class for expanded clones.

TRBV7-9,NA,TRBJ2-1,few,TGTGCCAGCAGCTATCTTCCCCAGGGCGGTCCCTACAATGAGCAGTTCTTC,CASSYLPQGGPYNEQFF
TRBV7-6,NA,TRBJ2-3,many,TGTGCCAGCAGCGTTATAGGGGGGACAGATACGCAGTATTTT,CASSVIGGTDTQYF
TRBV3-1,NA,TRBJ1-5,many,TGTGCCAGCAGCCAAGTATTGGGGGACAATCAGCCCCAGCATTTT,CASSQVLGDNQPQHF
TRBV12-3/TRBV12-4,NA,TRBJ1-1,NA,TGTGCCAGCATAGGGGCGAACACTGAAGCTTTCTTT,CASIGANTEAFF
TRBV29-1,NA,TRBJ1-2,many,TGCAGCGTTGAAAAGGACTATGGCTACACCTTC,CSVEKDYGYTF
TRBV7-6,NA,TRBJ2-7,few,TGTGCCAGCGGCGGATACGAAAGAGACGAGCAGTACTTC,CASGGYERDEQYF
TRBV12-3/TRBV12-4,TRBD2,TRBJ2-4,many,TGTGCCAGCAGTCCCACGGGACTATCCATCTCCAAAAACATTCAGTACTTC,CASSPTGLSISKNIQYF
TRBV4-1,TRBD1,TRBJ2-7,many,TGCGCCAGCAGCCAAGAAGAGGGGGCAGGGATGTCCTACGAGCAGTACTTC,CASSQEEGAGMSYEQYF
TRBV2,NA,TRBJ1-1,many,TGTGCCAGCGGGGAAGCTTTCTTT,CASGEAFF
TRBV9,TRBD2,TRBJ2-3,many,TGTGCCAGCAGCGTTTTTAGCGGGAGGCCCTTAGATACGCAGTATTTT,CASSVFSGRPLDTQYF
TRBV7-6,TRBD2,TRBJ2-3,few,TGTGCCAGCAGCTCTAGCGGGGGAGGAGATACGCAGTATTTT,CASSSSGGGDTQYF
TRBV24-1,TRBD2,TRBJ2-5,NA,TGTGCCACCAGTGACCCCCGGGACTACGTGGAGACCCAGTACTTC,CATSDPRDYVETQYF
TRBV7-9,NA,TRBJ1-2,few,TGTGCCAGCAGCATAAACAGGGAGGTCTATGGCTACACCTTC,CASSINREVYGYTF
TRBV10-3,NA,TRBJ2-7,many,TGTGCCATCAGTCGGGAGAACGACTACGAGCAGTACTTC,CAISRENDYEQYF
TRBV2,TRBD2,TRBJ2-3,NA,TGTGCCAGCCCTCTCGGCGGGGGAACAGATACGCAGTATTTT,CASPLGGGTDTQYF
TRBV29-1,TRBD2,TRBJ2-7,many,TGCAGCGTTGAAGAATCGATTCTAGCGGGAGCCTCCGAGCAGTACTTC,CSVEESILAGASEQYF
TRBV20-1,TRBD2,TRBJ2-3,NA,TGCAGTGCTAGAACCAGCGGGGACGGGACAGATACGCAGTATTTT,CSARTSGDGTDTQYF
TRBV28,NA,TRBJ2-4,few,TGTGCCAGCAGTCCTTCCAGGGTACCCAAAAACATTCAGTACTTC,CASSPSRVPKNIQYF
TRBV7-9,NA,TRBJ2-7,few,TGTGCCAGCAGCCCGTCGACTATAGCGTCCGAGCAGTACTTC,CASSPSTIASEQYF
TRBV6-1,NA,TRBJ2-2,few,TGTGCCAGCAGTGAAGGGGTAGGGACCGGGGAGCTGTTTTTT,CASSEGVGTGELFF
TRBV27,NA,TRBJ2-7,NA,TGTGCCAGCTCTCCCGTCCGCCCCACGGGCTACGAGCAGTACTTC,CASSPVRPTGYEQYF
TRBV12-3/TRBV12-4,TRBD2,TRBJ2-1,NA,TGTGCCAGCACCACAATACTAGCGGGGTGGGACAATGAGCAGTTCTTC,CASTTILAGWDNEQFF
TRBV28,TRBD1,TRBJ2-7,NA,TGTGCCAGCAGATTACAGGGGGTAAACTCCTACGAGCAGTACTTC,CASRLQGVNSYEQYF
TRBV7-9,NA,TRBJ2-1,many,TGTGCCAGCAGCTCACACTACAATGAGCAGTTCTTC,CASSSHYNEQFF
TRBV6-2/TRBV6-3,TRBD2,TRBJ2-1,few,TGTGCCAGCAGAAATAGCGGGGATCCCTCCTACAATGAGCAGTTCTTC,CASRNSGDPSYNEQFF
TRBV15,TRBD1,TRBJ2-5,NA,TGTGCCACCAGCAGAGACGGGACAGGCCAAGAGACCCAGTACTTC,CATSRDGTGQETQYF
TRBV6-5,NA,TRBJ2-2,many,TGTGCCAGCAGTTACGTGAACACCGGGGAGCTGTTTTTT,CASSYVNTGELFF
TRBV20-1,NA,TRBJ2-3,few,TGCAGTGCTAGAGATAGTGTGGGGCTAGCCAGCCCAGATACGCAGTATTTT,CSARDSVGLASPDTQYF
TRBV5-1,NA,TRBJ2-7,many,TGCGCCAGCAGCTTTGGAGCGGATAGCTCCTACGAGCAGTACTTC,CASSFGADSSYEQYF
TRBV3-1,TRBD1,TRBJ2-1,few,TGTGCCAGCATGGAACAGGGGCCACCGGGGGAGCAGTTCTTC,CASMEQGPPGEQFF
TRBV2,TRBD1,TRBJ2-1,NA,TGTGCCAAGCCGGGACAGGGGGCGCAGAATGAGCAGTTCTTC,CAKPGQGAQNEQFF
TRBV12-3/TRBV12-4,TRBD2,TRBJ2-4,many,TGTGCCAGCAGCAGCGGGAGGGCCGCCAAAAACATTCAGTACTTC,CASSSGRAAKNIQYF
TRBV11-2,NA,TRBJ2-4,NA,TGTGCCAGCAGCTTAGGGTCTGCTCAGTACTTC,CASSLGSAQYF
TRBV12-3/TRBV12-4,NA,TRBJ1-3,few,TGTGCCACCCCAGGGGAACCGGGGTCCGGAAACACCATATATTTT,CATPGEPGSGNTIYF
TRBV2,NA,TRBJ1-1,many,TGTGCCAGACCCGGTAGGGCCGATGATGTGAACACTGAAGCTTTCTTT,CARPGRADDVNTEAFF
TRBV4-1,NA,TRBJ1-1,many,TGCGCCAGCAGCCAAGATCGGTCCTTGGACACTGAAGCTTTCTTT,CASSQDRSLDTEAFF
TRBV7-9,NA,TRBJ2-5,NA,TGTGCCAGCAGCTTATCCCTAGGGTTGGGAGAGACCCAGTACTTC,CASSLSLGLGETQYF
TRBV11-2,NA,TRBJ2-7,NA,TGTGCCAGCAGCTTAGTAGTGGAATCCTACGAGCAGTACTTC,CASSLVVESYEQYF
TRBV9,NA,TRBJ2-1,many,TGTGCCAGCGGCTACAATGAGCAGTTCTTC,CASGYNEQFF
TRBV15,NA,TRBJ1-4,few,TGTGCCACCACGGGGGGAACTAATGAAAAACTGTTTTTT,CATTGGTNEKLFF
TRBV5-1,TRBD2,TRBJ2-2,few,TGCGCCAGCAGCTTGGCCGGTCTAGCGGGAGGGCGATCCGGGGAGCTGTTTTTT,CASSLAGLAGGRSGELFF
TRBV3-1,TRBD2,TRBJ2-3,few,TGTGCCAGCAGCCTAGTAGCGGGGAGCACAGATACGCAGTATTTT,CASSLVAGSTDTQYF
TRBV10-3,NA,TRBJ1-5,few,TGTGCCATCAGAGATGAGGACACGGACAATCAGCCCCAGCATTTT,CAIRDEDTDNQPQHF